The rows below give T cell receptor beta chains drawn from one sample of a study of CD8 T cells in ankylosing spondylitis. TCRdb re-called the 5' RACE reads through MiXCR, storing one row per CDR3 protein. The data hold 150,000 or so distinct CDR3 sequences, with 9.5% to 13% observed a single time. Sequenced input: blood, either unsorted or a sorted T cell fraction (not recorded which). Source of these receptors: a male donor with ankylosing spondylitis or in good health (not recorded which). The CDR3 runs from the conserved cysteine through the conserved F or W. A D gene is named only where the DNA matches it firmly. Clone size is given for some rows only: seen once, a few or many times, or a class if the clone is expanded.

d_call | j_call | v_call | clone_size | cdr3_aa | cdr3_nt
TRBD1 | TRBJ2-1 | TRBV2 | many | CASSDRTGSGEQFF | TGTGCCAGCAGCGATCGGACAGGGAGTGGTGAGCAGTTCTTC
- | TRBJ2-1 | TRBV25-1 | - | CASSEGGGVNDEQFF | TGTGCCAGCAGTGAAGGGGGCGGGGTAAACGATGAGCAGTTCTTC
TRBD2 | TRBJ2-1 | TRBV29-1 | many | CSVEPSGGSEQFF | TGCAGCGTTGAGCCTAGCGGGGGTTCAGAGCAGTTCTTC
TRBD1 | TRBJ1-4 | TRBV19 | many | CASSDRGSTNEKLFF | TGTGCCAGTAGTGACAGGGGATCAACTAATGAAAAACTGTTTTTT
- | TRBJ2-3 | TRBV5-1 | few | CASSLGGPPDTQYF | TGCGCCAGCAGCTTGGGGGGGCCTCCAGATACGCAGTATTTT
- | TRBJ2-3 | TRBV9 | many | CASSVALGTTDTQYF | TGTGCCAGCAGCGTAGCGTTAGGGACAACAGATACGCAGTATTTT
- | TRBJ1-4 | TRBV3-1 | many | CASSLIPEEKLFF | TGTGCCAGCAGCCTAATCCCCGAAGAAAAACTGTTTTTT
- | TRBJ2-5 | TRBV2 | many | CASRDRSNLGTQYF | TGTGCCAGCAGAGACCGCTCAAATCTCGGGACCCAGTACTTC
TRBD1 | TRBJ2-7 | TRBV29-1 | - | CSTSGTGKKNEQYF | TGCAGCACTTCCGGGACAGGGAAAAAAAACGAGCAGTACTTC
- | TRBJ2-3 | TRBV29-1 | medium-sized | CSHRETDTQYF | TGCTCTCACCGGGAGACAGATACGCAGTATTTT
TRBD1 | TRBJ2-1 | TRBV7-2 | many | CASSLSADRGPASTFF | TGTGCCAGCAGCTTGTCTGCGGACAGGGGCCCAGCGAGCACGTTCTTC
- | TRBJ1-3 | TRBV3-1 | many | CASSDTAGNTIYF | TGTGCCAGCAGCGATACAGCCGGAAACACCATATATTTT
TRBD2 | TRBJ2-1 | TRBV3-1 | - | CASSQGIAGVDGGQFF | TGTGCCAGCAGCCAAGGAATAGCGGGAGTTGACGGTGGGCAGTTCTTC
TRBD1 | TRBJ2-2 | TRBV18 | many | CASSQLGQGSRHLNTGELFF | TGTGCCAGCTCACAATTGGGACAGGGGAGCAGACACTTGAACACCGGGGAGCTGTTTTTT
- | TRBJ2-7 | TRBV25-1 | many | CASSFLDEQYF | TGTGCCAGCAGTTTTCTAGACGAGCAGTACTTC
- | TRBJ2-3 | TRBV12-3/TRBV12-4 | many | CASTPAGTTTDTQYF | TGTGCCAGCACCCCAGCCGGGACGACTACAGATACGCAGTATTTT
- | TRBJ2-2 | TRBV5-1 | - | CASSLNRNTGELFF | TGCGCCAGCAGCTTAAACAGGAACACCGGGGAGCTGTTTTTT